Listed below are T cell receptor beta chains from one sample, sequenced in a study of T cells in Graves' hyperthyroidism and ophthalmopathy. Via MiXCR, TCRdb re-called the multiplex PCR reads, giving one row per CDR3 protein. The sample includes about 710,000 distinct CDR3 sequences, about a sixth of them seen just once. Sequencing input: blood. The receptors derive from a young man with Graves' hyperthyroidism. The CDR3 runs from the conserved cysteine through the conserved F or W.

CDR3aa	v_gene	j_gene
CASSIRVGTPHHEQYF	TRBV19	TRBJ2-7
CASGGRARNTEAFF	TRBV6-1	TRBJ1-1
CASSFPSLVSGEQYF	TRBV28	TRBJ2-7
CASSYSNSGTSDEQFF	TRBV6-5	TRBJ2-1
CASSLHKRAHEQYF	TRBV27	TRBJ2-7
CASSGEDTQYF	TRBV18	TRBJ2-3
CASSLTGRGSPLHF	TRBV28	TRBJ1-6
CASSLAGIWANEKLFF	TRBV7-9	TRBJ1-4
CASSGSRFSYEQYF	TRBV2	TRBJ2-7
CASSPGPGTSGDYEQYF	TRBV28	TRBJ2-7
CASSPPVAALRKQYF	TRBV18	TRBJ2-7
CAWSKRGYEQFF	TRBV30	TRBJ2-1
CASSIRQGRWDEQFF	TRBV18	TRBJ2-1
CASTLGQGSSGYTF	TRBV2	TRBJ1-2
CASSSTPKRYEQYF	TRBV7-2	TRBJ2-7
CASSSWTGVQQYF	TRBV28	TRBJ2-7
CAGSPRLAAYEQYF	TRBV27	TRBJ2-7
CASSLGQLYNEQFF	TRBV5-8	TRBJ2-1
CASSLGIIGGVNTEAFF	TRBV7-9	TRBJ1-1
CASRPRETQYF	TRBV2	TRBJ2-5
CASSVRGNTYNEQFF	TRBV19	TRBJ2-1
CASSLSGQALYGYTF	TRBV28	TRBJ1-2
CSARDPGGPKNIQYF	TRBV20-1	TRBJ2-4
CASSWQGVQETQYF	TRBV5-6	TRBJ2-5
CASRLNWGNTYEQYF	TRBV11-3	TRBJ2-7
CAWRGSRGRHTQYF	TRBV30	TRBJ2-3
CASITGQGAPGEQFF	TRBV28	TRBJ2-1
CASSPLLVSYNEQFF	TRBV27	TRBJ2-1
CASSYFGGTAYEQYF	TRBV6-1	TRBJ2-7
CASILADENQPQHF	TRBV28	TRBJ1-5
CASSNRDRGGTDTQYF	TRBV7-2	TRBJ2-3
CANSRIVLNEQFF	TRBV6-1	TRBJ2-1
CASSLVPSGSTGELFF	TRBV5-1	TRBJ2-2
CASQGRIGYGYTF	TRBV2	TRBJ1-2
CASSVQGGDTEAFF	TRBV11-2	TRBJ1-1
CASSLAWSSATDTQYF	TRBV7-9	TRBJ2-3
CASSQERGSGQETQYF	TRBV4-1	TRBJ2-5
CASSYSKSPGANVLTF	TRBV6-5	TRBJ2-6
CASSSPGFAQPQHF	TRBV7-9	TRBJ1-5
CASSRPGVGRGDEQFF	TRBV6-2/TRBV6-3	TRBJ2-1
CASSLTAGGPWVEQFF	TRBV7-9	TRBJ2-1
CSARRRGTSVNEQYF	TRBV20-1	TRBJ2-7
CASSSWDKYNEQFF	TRBV28	TRBJ2-1
CASGSPGGREDTQYF	TRBV12-5	TRBJ2-3
CASSLPTSARVQYF	TRBV11-2	TRBJ2-3
CASSFPGSTYNEQFF	TRBV28	TRBJ2-1
CASSAGRMMDEKLFF	TRBV19	TRBJ1-4
CASSSYGAAGANVLTF	TRBV7-9	TRBJ2-6
CAISELQGARGYEQYF	TRBV10-3	TRBJ2-7
CASLDTGLAGYLSYEQYF	TRBV28	TRBJ2-7
CATSDGHQETQYF	TRBV24-1	TRBJ2-5
CASSLAASGTTGELFF	TRBV7-2	TRBJ2-2
CASSLGDRLDYGYTF	TRBV11-3	TRBJ1-2
CASSLEAFQETQYF	TRBV11-2	TRBJ2-5
CASSPGTGGPGPLHF	TRBV7-9	TRBJ1-6
CASSVGASGVTDTQYF	TRBV9	TRBJ2-3
CAWRLNYGYTF	TRBV30	TRBJ1-2
CASSTSGSNEQFF	TRBV11-3	TRBJ2-1
CSALSPGSSYEQYF	TRBV20-1	TRBJ2-7